The present TCR beta chain was sequenced within a study of T cells in localized non-small cell lung cancer (dated by TCRdb to 2018 to 2020). Concerning the study at large: The study examined T cell repertoires in approximately 240 patients with early-stage NSCLC and compared tumors with uninvolved tumor-adjacent lungs. All 250 or so NSCLC patients in the cohort were treatment-naive and had localized lung tumors that were resected. Of the NSCLC patients, 129 were male and about 97 were female, and the mean age was about 69 years.

At diagnosis, tumor, uninvolved tumor-adjacent lung and peripheral blood were collected and then preserved as a mix of FFPE and fresh-frozen material. TCR beta CDR3 regions were sequenced from DNA using the immunoSEQ Assay. As for how the authors treated the data: To compute T cell density, TCR beta template counts were normalized to usable DNA, which was estimated by amplifying housekeeping genes. Using the preseqR package, richness was estimated by extrapolating to 120,000 templates for tissue samples and 400,000 templates for PBMC samples. Clonality was taken to be one minus Pielou's evenness. To identify tissue-enriched TCRs, differential abundance testing was run on productive amino-acid clonotypes with a minimum total count of 5 and an alpha of 0.1. The Jaccard Index and the Morisita Overlap Index were used to measure repertoire overlap between compartments. TCR beta CDR3s were clustered by GLIPH together with public tetramer-defined viral CDR3s, and at least three viral sequences plus V-gene enrichment were required for viral motifs. This is the immuneACCESS table as TCRdb keeps it, with only in-frame sequences that have V and J called. A part of the clones is gone; compared with another copy, unresolved V genes explain less than half, and the rest is unexplained. The V and J calls and clone size come from that table; D and trimming were worked out from the DNA. This sample comprises under 5,500 clones, roughly 29% of them detected only once. The ten largest make up just under 8.5% of the sample.

Results the study describes overall, beyond this receptor: Because multi-region sequencing of the tumors was not done, intratumor heterogeneity could not be ruled out. Because of the exploratory design, TCR variables were selected using unadjusted p-values without false-discovery rate correction. A median of 57 of the top 100 tumor clones were detected in paired uninvolved adjacent lung, and some 29 of these tumor clones were also found among the top 100 clones of the paired uninvolved adjacent lung. Longer overall survival was associated with higher T cell density in blood, whereas shorter survival was associated with higher clonality in adjacent lung. Uninvolved tumor-adjacent lung showed the highest T cell clonality, higher than tumor, which suggests more focused antigenic responses in the uninvolved tumor-adjacent lung.

This clone was picked up one time. Its antigen is not yet known. Within one base of it there is no much larger clone, and no base qualities were kept. The TCR was taken from a male donor aged 60 or over with stage I lung adenocarcinoma. The source material was lung tumor tissue, sampled before any cancer treatment.

The CDR3 protein sequence reads: CASTPTGGKDNEQFF. The sequenced DNA is TGTGCCAGTACCCCGACAGGGGGAAAGGACAATGAGCAGTTCTTC. The chain is encoded by TRBV19 joined to TRBJ2-1, and 9 bases in between align with TRBD1. The germline V gene encodes CDR1 LNHDA and CDR2 SQIVND (reference sequence). Relative to germline, V is missing 7 bases and J is missing 5 bases, with 9 bases of the junction outside any gene match. The CDR3 starts with the cysteine, ends with the phenylalanine, and has 15 residues. CDR3 DNA only is kept here, 45 bases in frame from base 1.